The rows below give T cell receptor beta chains drawn from one sample of a study of T-cell memory formation after mild COVID-19. MiXCR, applied by TCRdb to the 5' RACE reads, yields one record per CDR3 protein. Among about 290,000 distinct CDR3 sequences, roughly 15% were seen once, and the ten largest hold 22%. Sequenced sample: PBMCs or a T cell subset sorted from them (not recorded which). Receptor source: a man aged 18 to 35 who had mild COVID-19 (a few samples of this study predate the infection). Cell type and time point are not known. CDR3s include the opening cysteine and the closing phenylalanine or tryptophan. The D gene is left open where the match is weak. Rows give clone size only sometimes, using once, few, many, or a class for an expanded clone.

d_call clone_size j_call v_call cdr3_aa cdr3_nt
TRBD1 few TRBJ1-4 TRBV4-1 CASSQPDRGVANEKLFF TGCGCCAGCAGCCAACCCGACAGGGGTGTAGCTAATGAAAAACTGTTTTTT
TRBD1 . TRBJ1-1 TRBV30 CAWRTPQGARTEAFF TGTGCCTGGAGAACGCCGCAGGGGGCGCGGACTGAAGCTTTCTTT
. few TRBJ1-3 TRBV7-6 CASSLAAKSGNTIYF TGTGCCAGCAGCTTAGCGGCCAAGTCTGGAAACACCATATATTTT
TRBD1 . TRBJ2-5 TRBV4-1 CASSQDRVGQVWRKETQYF TGCGCCAGCAGCCAAGATCGAGTGGGACAGGTGTGGAGAAAAGAGACCCAGTACTTC
TRBD1 few TRBJ1-4 TRBV4-1 CASSQTGESNEKLFF TGCGCCAGCAGCCAGACAGGGGAATCCAATGAAAAACTGTTTTTT
. few TRBJ2-1 TRBV5-6 CASSEVGEQFF TGTGCCAGCAGCGAGGTAGGTGAGCAGTTCTTC
. many TRBJ1-1 TRBV12-3/TRBV12-4 CASSLWGTEEAFF TGTGCCAGCAGTTTATGGGGCACAGAGGAAGCTTTCTTT
. . TRBJ1-2 TRBV4-2 CASSQISGRTSYGYTF TGTGCCAGCAGCCAAATCTCCGGACGGACTAGCTATGGCTACACCTTC
. few TRBJ2-5 TRBV11-2 CASSRPEGTYQETQYF TGTGCCAGCAGCCGCCCCGAGGGGACGTATCAAGAGACCCAGTACTTC
. many TRBJ2-3 TRBV4-1 CASSGDGFREADTQYF TGCGCCAGCAGCGGAGACGGGTTCAGAGAGGCAGATACGCAGTATTTT
. few TRBJ2-2 TRBV7-8 CASSLLHNTGELFF TGTGCCAGCAGCTTATTGCATAACACCGGGGAGCTGTTTTTT
. few TRBJ1-5 TRBV4-2 CASSQGPGDAQPQHF TGTGCCAGCAGCCAAGGACCGGGTGATGCTCAGCCCCAGCATTTT
TRBD2 many TRBJ2-5 TRBV4-2 CASSHRSGGTEETQYF TGTGCCAGCAGCCATCGGAGCGGGGGTACCGAAGAGACCCAGTACTTC
TRBD1 . TRBJ1-5 TRBV6-2/TRBV6-3 CASSYPTGGNQPQHF TGTGCCAGCAGTTACCCGACAGGGGGCAATCAGCCCCAGCATTTT
. few TRBJ1-5 TRBV6-5 CASSYSKNQPQHF TGTGCCAGCAGTTACTCGAAGAATCAGCCCCAGCATTTT
. few TRBJ2-3 TRBV20-1 CSAPLATDTQYF TGCAGTGCCCCGCTAGCTACAGATACGCAGTATTTT
. . TRBJ2-5 TRBV7-9 CASSPAGAWGQETQYF TGTGCCAGCAGCCCGGCAGGGGCCTGGGGCCAAGAGACCCAGTACTTC
TRBD2 . TRBJ2-3 TRBV7-2 CASSKKRLAGGGDTQYF TGTGCCAGCAGCAAAAAGCGACTAGCGGGGGGTGGTGATACGCAGTATTTT
. few TRBJ2-1 TRBV10-3 CAISEPTGSYNEQFF TGTGCCATCAGTGAGCCCACAGGGAGCTACAATGAGCAGTTCTTC
. many TRBJ2-3 TRBV4-3 CASSPSRGTDTQYF TGCGCCAGCAGTCCGTCAAGGGGTACAGATACGCAGTATTTT
. few TRBJ2-5 TRBV7-2 CASSHRGGQETQYF TGTGCCAGCAGCCACAGAGGGGGGCAAGAGACCCAGTACTTC
. few TRBJ2-2 TRBV6-5 CANTPGTENTGELFF TGTGCCAACACTCCCGGGACGGAAAACACCGGGGAGCTGTTTTTT
. . TRBJ2-3 TRBV5-1 CASSLLGDSTDTQYF TGCGCCAGCAGCTTGTTAGGGGATAGCACAGATACGCAGTATTTT
. few TRBJ1-5 TRBV7-2 CASSWALDQPQHF TGTGCCAGCAGCTGGGCGCTGGATCAGCCCCAGCATTTT
TRBD2 many TRBJ2-2 TRBV7-3 CASSLTTSGGAYTGELFF TGTGCCAGCAGCCTAACGACTAGCGGGGGGGCCTACACCGGGGAGCTGTTTTTT
TRBD1 . TRBJ1-5 TRBV20-1 CSAPDRAGNQPQHF TGCAGTGCACCCGACAGGGCTGGCAATCAGCCCCAGCATTTT
. . TRBJ1-5 TRBV20-1 CSAVRAVGLQPQHF TGCAGTGCGGTCCGGGCCGTTGGTTTGCAGCCCCAGCATTTT
. . TRBJ1-1 TRBV29-1 CSVADGSSGAFF TGCAGCGTTGCGGACGGTTCGAGCGGAGCTTTCTTT
TRBD1 few TRBJ2-2 TRBV5-1 CASGQLGTGGPAGELFF TGCGCCAGCGGACAATTAGGGACAGGGGGCCCGGCCGGGGAGCTGTTTTTT
. few TRBJ2-3 TRBV6-6 CASTGHLTDTQYF TGTGCCAGCACCGGACACCTCACAGATACGCAGTATTTT
TRBD1 . TRBJ2-4 TRBV4-3 CASSQELRTGVAKNIQYF TGCGCCAGCAGCCAAGAACTGCGGACAGGGGTGGCCAAAAACATTCAGTACTTC
TRBD2 . TRBJ2-1 TRBV5-1 CDSSLVLAGGGEQFF TGCGACAGCAGCTTGGTTCTAGCGGGGGGCGGTGAGCAGTTCTTC
. . TRBJ1-1 TRBV9 CASGRGATEAFF TGTGCCAGCGGTCGGGGGGCCACTGAAGCTTTCTTT
. . TRBJ1-1 TRBV24-1 CATSDSGVANTEAFF TGTGCCACCAGTGATTCGGGGGTGGCGAACACTGAAGCTTTCTTT
. . TRBJ2-3 TRBV18 CASSPPRGGPDTQYF TGTGCCAGCTCACCACCGAGGGGAGGCCCAGATACGCAGTATTTT
TRBD1 . TRBJ1-1 TRBV9 CASSVSSGGASTEAFF TGTGCCAGCAGCGTTAGCTCAGGGGGCGCGAGTACTGAAGCTTTCTTT
TRBD1 . TRBJ2-1 TRBV5-4 CASKYGTGASNEQFF TGTGCCAGCAAATATGGAACAGGGGCGTCTAATGAGCAGTTCTTC
TRBD2 few TRBJ2-5 TRBV20-1 CSAREMTSAQETQYF TGCAGTGCCCGAGAAATGACTAGCGCCCAAGAGACCCAGTACTTC
. few TRBJ1-2 TRBV6-6 CASSWGQGTYGHTF .
TRBD1 many TRBJ2-1 TRBV15 CATGQGESYNEQFF TGTGCCACCGGACAGGGGGAAAGCTACAATGAGCAGTTCTTC
. many TRBJ2-5 TRBV7-9 CASSLAETQYF TGTGCCAGCAGCTTAGCAGAGACCCAGTACTTC
. . TRBJ1-5 TRBV20-1 CSAPSTESNQPQHF TGCAGTGCCCCTTCGACGGAAAGCAATCAGCCCCAGCATTTT
. . TRBJ1-1 TRBV7-2 CASSFQTGNTEAFF TGTGCCAGCAGTTTTCAGACAGGGAACACTGAAGCTTTCTTT
TRBD1 few TRBJ1-2 TRBV6-5 CASSYAHRGDGYTF TGTGCCAGCAGTTACGCCCACAGGGGAGATGGCTACACCTTC
. . TRBJ2-1 TRBV24-1 CATMKGDSYNEQFF TGTGCCACGATGAAGGGTGACTCCTACAATGAGCAGTTCTTC
. few TRBJ1-1 TRBV4-3 CASSQGTSKNTEAFF TGCGCCAGCAGCCAGGGGACGAGCAAGAACACTGAAGCTTTCTTT
TRBD1 . TRBJ2-2 TRBV6-5 CASSRAGQGVSGELFF TGTGCCAGCAGTCGCGCAGGACAGGGAGTTTCCGGGGAGCTGTTTTTT
TRBD2 few TRBJ2-3 TRBV27 CASSKGTSGGTDTQYF TGTGCCAGCAGTAAAGGGACTAGCGGGGGCACAGATACGCAGTATTTT
. . TRBJ2-1 TRBV5-1 CASSPGTRGGNEQFF TGCGCCAGCAGCCCTGGGACCCGAGGGGGCAATGAGCAGTTCTTC
. . TRBJ1-3 TRBV5-5 CASSLDAYRAISGNTIYF TGTGCCAGCAGCTTGGACGCTTATAGGGCTATCTCTGGAAACACCATATATTTT
TRBD2 many TRBJ2-5 TRBV15 CATSRVGGWETQYF TGTGCCACCAGCAGAGTCGGGGGGTGGGAGACCCAGTACTTC
. . TRBJ1-4 TRBV5-6 CASSWQGINEKLFF TGTGCCAGCAGCTGGCAGGGGATTAATGAAAAACTGTTTTTT